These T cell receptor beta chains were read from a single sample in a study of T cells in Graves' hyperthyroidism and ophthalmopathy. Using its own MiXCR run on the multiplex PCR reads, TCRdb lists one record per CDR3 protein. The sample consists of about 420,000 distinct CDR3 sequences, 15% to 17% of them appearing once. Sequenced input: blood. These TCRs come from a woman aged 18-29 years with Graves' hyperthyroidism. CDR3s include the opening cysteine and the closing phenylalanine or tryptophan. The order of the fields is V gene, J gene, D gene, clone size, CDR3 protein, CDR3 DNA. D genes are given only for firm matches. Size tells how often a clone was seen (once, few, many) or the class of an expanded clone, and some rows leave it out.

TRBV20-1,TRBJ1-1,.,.,CSAPPRGGNTEAFF,TGCAGTGCCCCCCCGCGGGGAGGAAACACTGAAGCTTTCTTT
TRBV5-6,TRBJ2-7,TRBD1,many,CASSLSPGQGAYEQYF,TGTGCCAGCAGCTTGTCCCCGGGACAGGGGGCCTACGAGCAGTACTTC
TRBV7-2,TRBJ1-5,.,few,CASSRGSSPNQPQHF,TGTGCCAGCAGCCGAGGGAGCAGCCCCAATCAGCCCCAGCATTTT
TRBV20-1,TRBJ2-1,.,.,CSARGRTTSSYNEQFF,TGCAGTGCTAGAGGGCGGACCACTTCATCCTACAATGAGCAGTTCTTC
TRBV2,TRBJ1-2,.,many,CASSEDGPGYTF,TGTGCCAGCAGCGAGGACGGGCCAGGCTACACCTTC
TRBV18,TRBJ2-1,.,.,CASSPPGQGGPGLRTNNEQFF,TGTGCCAGCTCACCACCAGGGCAGGGGGGCCCGGGACTACGCACTAACAATGAGCAGTTCTTC
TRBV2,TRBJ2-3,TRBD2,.,CASSGTSASLGDTQYF,TGTGCCAGCAGTGGGACTAGCGCGAGCCTTGGAGATACGCAGTATTTT
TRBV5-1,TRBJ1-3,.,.,CASSLSSMGNTIYF,TGCGCCAGCAGCTTATCGTCAATGGGAAACACCATATATTTT
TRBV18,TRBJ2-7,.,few,CASSPKVGYEQYF,TGTGCCAGCTCACCAAAAGTGGGGTACGAGCAGTACTTC
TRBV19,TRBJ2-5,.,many,CASSHPSVEETQYF,TGTGCCAGTAGTCACCCCTCAGTGGAAGAGACCCAGTACTTC
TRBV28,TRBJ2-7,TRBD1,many,CASRYRDRHYEQYF,TGTGCCAGCAGATACCGGGACAGACACTACGAGCAGTACTTC
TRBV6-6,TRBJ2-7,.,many,CASSYSRRDLYYEQYF,TGTGCCAGCAGTTACTCGAGGCGGGATCTGTATTACGAGCAGTACTTC
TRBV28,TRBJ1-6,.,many,CASSRQDSGISPLHF,TGTGCCAGCAGTCGACAGGACAGTGGCATTTCACCCCTCCACTTT
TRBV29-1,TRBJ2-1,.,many,CSVEPQGRSDEQFF,TGCAGCGTTGAACCCCAGGGTCGGAGTGATGAGCAGTTCTTC
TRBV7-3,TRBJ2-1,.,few,CASSLLGETTEQFF,TGTGCCAGCAGCTTACTAGGAGAGACGACTGAGCAGTTCTTC
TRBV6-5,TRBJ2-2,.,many,CASSYSPGGTGELFF,TGTGCCAGCAGTTACTCGCCAGGTGGAACCGGGGAGCTGTTTTTT
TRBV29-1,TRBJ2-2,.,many,CSAAQTGELFF,TGCAGCGCCGCTCAAACCGGGGAGCTGTTTTTT
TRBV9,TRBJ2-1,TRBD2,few,CASSVLAGGFPFF,TGTGCCAGCAGCGTACTAGCGGGAGGGTTCCCGTTCTTC
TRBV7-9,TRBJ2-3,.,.,CASSPTDRSTDTQYF,TGTGCCAGCAGCCCGACTGATCGTAGCACAGATACGCAGTATTTT
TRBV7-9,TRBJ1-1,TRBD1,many,CASSLTAGGSTEAFF,TGTGCCAGCAGCTTAACCGCAGGGGGAAGCACTGAAGCTTTCTTT
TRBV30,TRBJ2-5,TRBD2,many,CAWSGGRAVETQYF,TGTGCCTGGAGTGGCGGGAGGGCCGTAGAGACCCAGTACTTC
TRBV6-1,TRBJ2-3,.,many,CASNPGISTDTQYF,TGTGCCAGCAACCCGGGGATAAGCACAGATACGCAGTATTTT
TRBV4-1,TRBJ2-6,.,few,CASSQVGRGSGANVLTF,TGCGCCAGCAGCCAAGTCGGGCGCGGCTCTGGGGCCAACGTCCTGACTTTC
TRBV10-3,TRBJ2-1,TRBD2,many,CAISDFGLAGVPSSYNEQFF,TGTGCCATCAGTGATTTCGGGCTAGCGGGAGTTCCGAGCTCCTACAATGAGCAGTTCTTC
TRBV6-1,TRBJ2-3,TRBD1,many,CASTPTGRPFGDTQYF,TGTGCCAGCACCCCGACAGGGCGGCCTTTTGGAGATACGCAGTATTTT
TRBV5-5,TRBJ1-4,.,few,CASSSGQSAANEKLFF,TGTGCCAGCAGCTCCGGACAGAGTGCAGCTAATGAAAAACTGTTTTTT
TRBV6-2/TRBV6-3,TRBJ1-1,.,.,CASSASIKGLF,TGTGCCAGCAGCGCGTCAATAAAGGGTCTCTTT
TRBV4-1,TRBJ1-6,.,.,CASSLVQGGNSPLHF,TGCGCCAGCAGCCTCGTACAGGGAGGAAATTCACCCCTCCACTTT